This T cell receptor beta chain was retrieved from a study of T cells in Graves' hyperthyroidism and ophthalmopathy. The investigators amplified TCR beta CDR3 regions from RNA transcripts. The TCR CDR3 was amplified in a first-round RT-PCR using the HTBI primer set. TCRdb ran MiXCR on the multiplex PCR reads and lists one entry per CDR3 protein. The sample carries a few hundred thousand distinct CDR3 sequences, 15% to 18% recorded once. Patients were aged 18 to 65, had disease duration under 2 months, and had newly diagnosed hyperthyroidism. Diagnoses were made from clinical symptoms, serum measures (thyroxine and TRAb), thyroid ultrasound and orbital computed tomography. Germline V lookup: CDR1 SEHNR, CDR2 FQNEAQ (reference sequence). The length of the CDR3 is 11 residues. J gave up 14 bases and V 5 bases, and 7 bases lay outside the gene matches.

The sample taken for sequencing was blood. The TCR was taken from a woman between 18 and 30 years old with Graves' hyperthyroidism that later progressed to Graves' ophthalmopathy. This chain joins TRBV7-9 and TRBJ2-3; TRBD2 matches at 7 bases. This CDR3 is CASSRGTMGYF. CDR3 DNA: TGTGCCAGCAGCCGAGGGACTATGGGGTATTTT.